The clone carrying this T cell receptor (beta chain) was picked up many times. Antigen: not known. Expressed TCRB transcripts were sequenced because the isolated RNA had all been reverse transcribed beforehand. Sequenced by immunoSEQ multiplex PCR; TCRdb stores in-frame clones only, minus some. The table lists about 320,000 clones, 12% to 15% of them singletons, with about 6.7% in the top ten. The CDR3 has 16 residues. Trimming removed 2 bases at V and 2 bases at J, with 15 bases between. Germline values: CDR1 SGHVS, CDR2 FNYEAQ. The data stem from a study of beta chain features in type 1 diabetes. About the research overall: No patient-donor differences in age, gender, total cells or subset yield.

Broader study findings: All four CD4+ subsets of Type 1 diabetes patients contained TCRB CDR3s that were moderately but significantly shorter. It was not settled here whether HLA type affects TCRB rearrangement.

Material for sequencing was central memory CD4+ T cells from blood. This TCR came from a man aged 30 to 45 in good health. This chain joins TRBV7-6 and TRBJ2-5; maybe TRBD2 (6 bases). The CDR3 here is CASSLYPAGQQETQYF. In nucleotides, the CDR3 is TGTGCCAGCAGCTTATACCCGGCGGGGCAACAAGAGACCCAGTACTTC.